This TCR beta chain was obtained from a study of graft-versus-host responses after intestinal transplantation. This CDR3 has 16 amino acids. Germline values: CDR1 LNHDA, CDR2 SQIVND (reference sequence). V gave up 3 bases and J gave up 1 base, with 15 bases separating them. Clones were read by immunoSEQ multiplex PCR, and TCRdb kept only the in-frame ones, dropping some. The sample shows tens of thousands of clones, more than 90% of them seen only once. The V gene is TRBV19, the J gene TRBJ1-1; no reliable D call. The sequence was collected from a human patient who received an intestinal transplant, so some T cells may come from the graft donor. The source material was PBMCs, sampled 16 days after intestinal transplant. The CDR3 protein is CASSIGVPTRNTEAFF. The CDR3 region has the DNA TGTGCCAGTAGTATCGGAGTCCCGACAAGGAACACTGAAGCTTTCTTT.